Detailed here is one T cell receptor beta chain. This entry comes from a study of blood T cell repertoires in COVID-19. Study-wide context: Sites in the United States, Italy and Spain provided acute and convalescent COVID-19 samples. Sample material is recorded as cDNA or gDNA derived from T cells, B-cell-depleted T cells, or PBMCs.

Germline V CDR1 and CDR2: SGHRS, YFSETQ. The CDR3 covers 14 residues. V was trimmed by 5 bases and J by 8 bases, leaving 17 bases between them. Methods used by the authors: Estimates of nucleated cell counts were drawn from the amplification of reference gene primers. Clones were read by immunoSEQ multiplex PCR, and TCRdb kept only the in-frame ones, dropping some. That table furnishes V, J and clone size, whereas the DNA furnished D and trimming. The table includes 68,000 or so clones, roughly 88% detected once. Sequenced: peripheral blood. The V call is TRBV5-1, the J call TRBJ2-1; D may be TRBD1 or TRBD2 (5 bases each). This sequence originates from a woman between 65 and 79 years old with acute or convalescent COVID-19. The CDR3 loop reads CASRLRGGNDEQFF. The CDR3 bases are TGCGCCAGCAGGTTGAGGGGTGGGAACGATGAGCAGTTCTTC. The full variable domain, rest sourced from reference TRBV5-1 and TRBJ2-1, is KAGVTQTPRYLIKTRGQQVTLSCSPISGHRSVSWYQQTPGQGLQFLFEYFSETQRNKGNFPGRFSGRQFSNSRSEMNVSTLELGDSALYLCASRLRGGNDEQFFGPGTRLTVL.